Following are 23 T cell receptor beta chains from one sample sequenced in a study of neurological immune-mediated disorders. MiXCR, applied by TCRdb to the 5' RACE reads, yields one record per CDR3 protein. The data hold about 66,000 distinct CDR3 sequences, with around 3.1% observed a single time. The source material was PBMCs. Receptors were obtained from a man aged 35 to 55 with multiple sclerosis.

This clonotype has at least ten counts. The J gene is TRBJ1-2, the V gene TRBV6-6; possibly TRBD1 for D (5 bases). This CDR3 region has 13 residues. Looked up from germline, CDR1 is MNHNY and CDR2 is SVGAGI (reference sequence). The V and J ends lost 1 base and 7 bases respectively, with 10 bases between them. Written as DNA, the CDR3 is TGTGCCAGCAGTTACTATGGGGGGAGTGGCTACACCTTC. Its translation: CASSYYGGSGYTF.

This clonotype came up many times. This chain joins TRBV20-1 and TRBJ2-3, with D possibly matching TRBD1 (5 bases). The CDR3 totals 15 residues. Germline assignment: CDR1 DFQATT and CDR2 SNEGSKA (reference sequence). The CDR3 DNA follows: TGCAGCGCCCTGCTGATAGGGGTCCGCACAGATACGCAGTATTTT. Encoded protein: CSALLIGVRTDTQYF.

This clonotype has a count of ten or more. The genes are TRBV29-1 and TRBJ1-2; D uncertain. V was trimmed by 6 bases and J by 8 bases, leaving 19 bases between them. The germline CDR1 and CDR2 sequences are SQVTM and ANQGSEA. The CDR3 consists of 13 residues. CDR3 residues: CSVEIQGRRGYTF. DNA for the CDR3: TGCAGCGTCGAAATTCAAGGACGGAGAGGCTACACCTTC.

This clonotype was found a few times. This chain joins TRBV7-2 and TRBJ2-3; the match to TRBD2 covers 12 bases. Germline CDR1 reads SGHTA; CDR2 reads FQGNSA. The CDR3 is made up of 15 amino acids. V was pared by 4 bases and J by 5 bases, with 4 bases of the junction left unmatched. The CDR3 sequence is CASSSTSGSGDTQYF. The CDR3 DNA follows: TGTGCCAGCAGCTCGACTAGCGGGAGTGGAGATACGCAGTATTTT.

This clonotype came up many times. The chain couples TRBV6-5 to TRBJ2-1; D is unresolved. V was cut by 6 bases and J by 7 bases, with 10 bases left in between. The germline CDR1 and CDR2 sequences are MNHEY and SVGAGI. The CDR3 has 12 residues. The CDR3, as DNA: TGTGCCAGCAGCCCCGGGTGGAATGAGCAGTTCTTC. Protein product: CASSPGWNEQFF.

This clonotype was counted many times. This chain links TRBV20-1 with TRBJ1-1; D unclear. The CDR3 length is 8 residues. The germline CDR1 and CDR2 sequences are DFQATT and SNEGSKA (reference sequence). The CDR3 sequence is CTAAEAFF. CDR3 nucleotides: TGCACCGCCGCTGAAGCTTTCTTT.

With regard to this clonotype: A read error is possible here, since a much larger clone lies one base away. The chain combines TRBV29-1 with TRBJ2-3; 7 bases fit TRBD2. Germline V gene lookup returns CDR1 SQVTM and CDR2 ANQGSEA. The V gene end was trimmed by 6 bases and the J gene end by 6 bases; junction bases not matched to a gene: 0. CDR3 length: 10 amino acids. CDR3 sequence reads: CSVGGDTQYF. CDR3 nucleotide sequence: TGCAGCGTCGGGGGGGATACGCAGTATTTT.

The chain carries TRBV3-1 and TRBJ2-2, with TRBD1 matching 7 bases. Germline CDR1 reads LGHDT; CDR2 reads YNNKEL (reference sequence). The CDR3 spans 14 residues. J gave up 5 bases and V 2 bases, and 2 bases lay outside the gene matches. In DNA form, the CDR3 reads TGTGCCAGCAGCCAACGGACAGGAACCGGGGAGCTGTTTTTT. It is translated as CASSQRTGTGELFF.

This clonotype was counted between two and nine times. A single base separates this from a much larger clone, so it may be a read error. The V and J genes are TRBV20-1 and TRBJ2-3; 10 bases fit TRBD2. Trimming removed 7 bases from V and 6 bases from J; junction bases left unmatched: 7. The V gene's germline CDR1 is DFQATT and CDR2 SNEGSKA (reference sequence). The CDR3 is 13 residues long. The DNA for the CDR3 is TGCAGTGACCAACTAGCGGGGCGCGATACGCAGTATTTT. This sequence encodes CSDQLAGRDTQYF.

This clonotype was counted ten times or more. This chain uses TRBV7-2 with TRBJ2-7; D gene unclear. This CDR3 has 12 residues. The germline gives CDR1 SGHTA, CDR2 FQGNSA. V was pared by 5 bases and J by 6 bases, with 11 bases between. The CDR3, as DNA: TGTGCCAGCAGCCTCGTGGGTCGCGAGCAGTACTTC. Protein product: CASSLVGREQYF.

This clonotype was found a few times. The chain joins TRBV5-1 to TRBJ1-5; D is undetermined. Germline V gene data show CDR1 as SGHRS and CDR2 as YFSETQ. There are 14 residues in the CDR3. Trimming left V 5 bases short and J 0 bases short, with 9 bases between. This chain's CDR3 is CASRLDPSNQPQHF. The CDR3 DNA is TGCGCCAGCAGACTCGACCCTAGCAATCAGCCCCAGCATTTT. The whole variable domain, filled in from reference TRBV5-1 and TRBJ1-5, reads KAGVTQTPRYLIKTRGQQVTLSCSPISGHRSVSWYQQTPGQGLQFLFEYFSETQRNKGNFPGRFSGRQFSNSRSEMNVSTLELGDSALYLCASRLDPSNQPQHFGDGTRLSIL.

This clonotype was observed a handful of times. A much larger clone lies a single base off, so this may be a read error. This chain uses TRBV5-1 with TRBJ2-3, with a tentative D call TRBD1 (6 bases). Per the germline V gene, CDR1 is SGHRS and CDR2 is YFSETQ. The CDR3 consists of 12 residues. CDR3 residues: CDSKDRSDSQYF. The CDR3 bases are TGCGACAGCAAGGACAGATCAGATTCGCAGTATTTT.

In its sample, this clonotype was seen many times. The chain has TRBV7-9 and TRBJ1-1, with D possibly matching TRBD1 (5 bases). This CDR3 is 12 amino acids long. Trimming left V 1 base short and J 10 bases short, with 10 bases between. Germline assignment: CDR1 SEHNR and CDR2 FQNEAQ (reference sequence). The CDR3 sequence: CASSLGLGRAFF. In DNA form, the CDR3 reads TGTGCCAGCAGCTTAGGGTTGGGGCGAGCTTTCTTT.

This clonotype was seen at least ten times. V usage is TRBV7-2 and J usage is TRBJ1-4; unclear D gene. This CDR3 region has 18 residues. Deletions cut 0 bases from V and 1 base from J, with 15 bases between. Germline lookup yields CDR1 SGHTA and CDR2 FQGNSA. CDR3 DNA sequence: TGTGCCAGCAGCTTAGCTTTTTGGGATGCGAGAACTAATGAAAAACTGTTTTTT. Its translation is CASSLAFWDARTNEKLFF.

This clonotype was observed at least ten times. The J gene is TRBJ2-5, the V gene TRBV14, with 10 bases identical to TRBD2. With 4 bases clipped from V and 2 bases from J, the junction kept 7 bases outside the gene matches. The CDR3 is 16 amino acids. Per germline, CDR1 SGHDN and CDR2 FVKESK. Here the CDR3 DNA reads TGTGCCAGCAGCCCGGGGACTAGCGCAAGACAAGAGACCCAGTACTTC. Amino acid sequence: CASSPGTSARQETQYF.

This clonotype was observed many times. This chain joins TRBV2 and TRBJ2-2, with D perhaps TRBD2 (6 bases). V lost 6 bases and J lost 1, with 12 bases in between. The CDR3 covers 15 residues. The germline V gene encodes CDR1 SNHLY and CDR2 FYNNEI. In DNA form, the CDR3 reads TGTGCCAGCAGCCCACTCGGGGGGAACACCGGGGAGCTGTTTTTT. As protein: CASSPLGGNTGELFF.

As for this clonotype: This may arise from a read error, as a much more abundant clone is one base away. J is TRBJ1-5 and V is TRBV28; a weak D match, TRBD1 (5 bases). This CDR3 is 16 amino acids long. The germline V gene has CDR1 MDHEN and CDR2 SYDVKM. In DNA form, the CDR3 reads TGTGCCAGCAGTTTAGAGGGGTTAGGAAACAATCAGCACCAGCATTTT. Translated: CASSLEGLGNNQHQHF.

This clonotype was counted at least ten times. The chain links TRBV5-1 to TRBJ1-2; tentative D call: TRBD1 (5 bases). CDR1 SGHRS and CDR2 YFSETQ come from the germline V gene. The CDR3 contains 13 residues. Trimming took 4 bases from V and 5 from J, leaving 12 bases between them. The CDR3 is CASSNPDSYGYTF. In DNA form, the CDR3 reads TGCGCCAGCAGCAACCCAGACAGTTATGGCTACACCTTC.

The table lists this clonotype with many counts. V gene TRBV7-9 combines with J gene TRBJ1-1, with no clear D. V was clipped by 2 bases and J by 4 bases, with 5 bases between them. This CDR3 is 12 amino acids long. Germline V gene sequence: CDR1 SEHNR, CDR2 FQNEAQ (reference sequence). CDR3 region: CASSLYGTEAFF. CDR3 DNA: TGTGCCAGCAGCTTATACGGCACTGAAGCTTTCTTT.

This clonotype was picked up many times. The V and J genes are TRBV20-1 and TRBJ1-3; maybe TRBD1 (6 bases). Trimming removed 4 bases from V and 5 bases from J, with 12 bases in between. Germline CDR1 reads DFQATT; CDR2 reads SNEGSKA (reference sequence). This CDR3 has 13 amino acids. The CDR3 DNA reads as TGCAGTGCTATGCAGCAGGGGAGAAACACCATATATTTT. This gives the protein CSAMQQGRNTIYF.

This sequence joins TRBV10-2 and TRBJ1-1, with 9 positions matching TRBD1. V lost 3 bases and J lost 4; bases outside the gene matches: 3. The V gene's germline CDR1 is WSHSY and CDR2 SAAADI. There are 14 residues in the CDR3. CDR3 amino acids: CASSEGTGRTEAFF. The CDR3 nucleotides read TGCGCCAGCAGTGAAGGGACAGGGCGCACTGAAGCTTTCTTT.

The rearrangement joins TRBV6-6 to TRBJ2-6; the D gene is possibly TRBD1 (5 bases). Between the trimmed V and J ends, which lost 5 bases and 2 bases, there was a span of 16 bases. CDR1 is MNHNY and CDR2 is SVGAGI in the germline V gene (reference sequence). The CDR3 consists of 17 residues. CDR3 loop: CASSHRSLATGANVLTF. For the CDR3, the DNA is TGTGCCAGCAGTCACAGGTCCCTGGCTACTGGGGCCAACGTCCTGACTTTC.

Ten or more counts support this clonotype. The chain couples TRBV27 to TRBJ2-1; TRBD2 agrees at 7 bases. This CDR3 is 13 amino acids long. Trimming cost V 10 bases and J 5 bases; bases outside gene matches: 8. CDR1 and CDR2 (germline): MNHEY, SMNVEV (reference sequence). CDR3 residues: CATTTSNHNEQFF. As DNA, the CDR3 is TGTGCCACCACGACTAGCAACCACAATGAGCAGTTCTTC.